This T cell receptor beta chain was recorded in a study of brain metastases from non-small cell lung cancer. The CDR3 loop spans 14 amino acids. From germline, CDR1 is SGHTA and CDR2 FQGNSA. Trimming took 5 bases from V and 8 from J; bases not matched to a gene: 11. Comments on this clone: Antigen: not known.

The method was immunoSEQ multiplex PCR; TCRdb's version includes in-frame clones alone and lacks a portion of them. The data hold more than 4,000 clones, with 65% to 90% observed a single time. Regarding the study as a whole: Compared with primary tumors, brain metastases showed less T-cell infiltration.

The receptor's source is a donor at least 40 years old with non-small cell lung cancer. The chain carries TRBV7-2 and TRBJ1-2; 7 bases match TRBD1. The sequenced sample consisted of primary lung tumor tissue. The CDR3 is CASSAINTGAGYTF. The CDR3 DNA follows: TGTGCCAGCAGCGCCATCAATACAGGGGCCGGCTACACCTTC.